The rows below give T cell receptor beta chains drawn from one sample of a study of cytomegalovirus exposure and HLA in healthy donors. Data came from immunoSEQ multiplex PCR; TCRdb stores just in-frame clones and leaves some out. The sample yields approximately 130,000 clones, approximately 84% seen once. The specimen sequenced was PBMCs. Receptors originate from a boy under 10 years old in good health and CMV-seronegative. Each CDR3 is given with its conserved first and last residue. A D gene is named only where the DNA matches it firmly. Only part of the rows carry a size: once, few, many, or a class if the clone is expanded.

D: TRBD2
V: TRBV9
J: TRBJ2-3
size: NA
DNA: TGTGCCAGCAGCGTTCAACAGCGGGAGACCGCAGATACGCAGTATTTT
CDR3: CASSVQQRETADTQYF

D: TRBD1
V: TRBV7-6
J: TRBJ1-5
size: NA
DNA: TGTGCCAGCAGCTTAGGGACAGGGGGCAATCAGCCCCAGCATTTT
CDR3: CASSLGTGGNQPQHF

D: NA
V: TRBV2
J: TRBJ1-2
size: few
DNA: TGTGCCAGCAGTCAGGGTCCTTTGGGAGGCTACACCTTC
CDR3: CASSQGPLGGYTF

D: NA
V: TRBV4-3
J: TRBJ2-7
size: NA
DNA: TGCGCCAGCAGCCAAGATCAGGGCAGCTACTACGAGCAGTACTTC
CDR3: CASSQDQGSYYEQYF

D: TRBD2
V: TRBV4-1
J: TRBJ2-1
size: NA
DNA: TGCGCCAGCAGGCCGGGGGGTGGGGAATACAATGAGCAGTTCTTC
CDR3: CASRPGGGEYNEQFF

D: NA
V: TRBV11-2
J: TRBJ2-1
size: NA
DNA: TGTGCCAGCAGCTTCGGGACTCCCTCCTACAATGAGCAGTTCTTC
CDR3: CASSFGTPSYNEQFF

D: TRBD2
V: TRBV19
J: TRBJ2-3
size: NA
DNA: TGTGCCAGTAGTAATCCGCGGGAGATAATAGATACGCAGTATTTT
CDR3: CASSNPREIIDTQYF

D: NA
V: TRBV19
J: TRBJ1-1
size: NA
DNA: TGTGCCAGTAGTGCGAGGACAGCCACTGAAGCTTTCTTT
CDR3: CASSARTATEAFF

D: TRBD1
V: TRBV27
J: TRBJ1-2
size: NA
DNA: TGTGCCAGCAATCCCCCTAACAGGGGGCTTAACTATGGCTACACCTTC
CDR3: CASNPPNRGLNYGYTF

D: TRBD2
V: TRBV6-5
J: TRBJ2-1
size: NA
DNA: TGTGCCAGCAGTTACGGGGGGGACCCATGGTTCTTC
CDR3: CASSYGGDPWFF

D: NA
V: TRBV27
J: TRBJ2-1
size: NA
DNA: TGTGCCAGCAGTTTTAGCGGTTCCTACAATGAGCAGTTCTTC
CDR3: CASSFSGSYNEQFF

D: TRBD2
V: TRBV5-1
J: TRBJ2-1
size: NA
DNA: TGCGCCAGCAGCTTGGCTCTAGCGGGTTACAATGAGCAGTTCTTC
CDR3: CASSLALAGYNEQFF

D: NA
V: TRBV4-2
J: TRBJ1-1
size: few
DNA: TGTGCCAGCAGCCAAGCTACAGCTGAAGCTTTCTTT
CDR3: CASSQATAEAFF

D: TRBD2
V: TRBV4-3
J: TRBJ2-7
size: NA
DNA: TGCGCCAGCAGCCCCTTCCTAGCGGGGGGCTACGAGCAGTACTTC
CDR3: CASSPFLAGGYEQYF

D: TRBD1
V: TRBV5-6
J: TRBJ2-7
size: NA
DNA: TGTGCCAGCAGCCCTCACAGGGGAATTGGCTACGAGCAGTACTTC
CDR3: CASSPHRGIGYEQYF

D: NA
V: TRBV29-1
J: TRBJ1-3
size: NA
DNA: TGCAGCGTTTGGACTTCTGGAAACACCATATATTTT
CDR3: CSVWTSGNTIYF

D: TRBD1
V: TRBV30
J: TRBJ1-1
size: NA
DNA: TGTGCCTGGAGTGTACCCTGGGACAGCTCTAATGGGAACACTGAAGCTTTCTTT
CDR3: CAWSVPWDSSNGNTEAFF

D: TRBD1
V: TRBV7-3
J: TRBJ1-2
size: NA
DNA: TGTGCCAGCAGCCGGGACAGCTACTATGGCTACACCTTC
CDR3: CASSRDSYYGYTF

D: TRBD2
V: TRBV4-2
J: TRBJ2-5
size: NA
DNA: TGTGCCAGCAGCCAAGAATACGCGGGAGTGGAGACCCAGTACTTC
CDR3: CASSQEYAGVETQYF

D: TRBD2
V: TRBV7-3
J: TRBJ2-5
size: once
DNA: TGTGCCAGCAGTTGGAGCGGGGATGGAGAGACCCAGTACTTC
CDR3: CASSWSGDGETQYF

D: TRBD1
V: TRBV18
J: TRBJ2-5
size: few
DNA: TGTGCCAGCTCACCGGACAGGGGGCGAGGGGAGACCCAGTACTTC
CDR3: CASSPDRGRGETQYF

D: NA
V: TRBV7-6
J: TRBJ1-5
size: NA
DNA: TGTGCCAGCAGCTTAGGTCCGGACACCACCAATCAGCCCCAGCATTTT
CDR3: CASSLGPDTTNQPQHF

D: NA
V: TRBV30
J: TRBJ1-4
size: NA
DNA: TGTGCAGCCCTTAGACAAAATGAAAAACTGTTTTTT
CDR3: CAALRQNEKLFF

D: NA
V: TRBV4-1
J: TRBJ2-7
size: NA
DNA: TGCGCCAGCAGCCAAGCGGGGGTGCCGTCTTTGACCTACGAGCAGTACTTC
CDR3: CASSQAGVPSLTYEQYF

D: NA
V: TRBV4-2
J: TRBJ1-1
size: few
DNA: TGTGCCAGCAGCCAAGATTCGAGGGAGACTGATTTTAACACTGAAGCTTTCTTT
CDR3: CASSQDSRETDFNTEAFF

D: NA
V: TRBV4-3
J: TRBJ1-2
size: NA
DNA: TGCGCCAGCAGCCAAGTCCAATTC
CDR3: CASSQVQF

D: NA
V: TRBV6-5
J: TRBJ2-3
size: NA
DNA: TGTGCCAGCAGTTACTCTTTGGGACTGCTAAGCGATACGCAGTATTTT
CDR3: CASSYSLGLLSDTQYF

D: TRBD1
V: TRBV6-1
J: TRBJ1-1
size: NA
DNA: TGTGCCAGCAGTGAAGCTGCAGGGGGCATCACTGAAGCTTTCTTT
CDR3: CASSEAAGGITEAFF

D: TRBD1
V: TRBV7-9
J: TRBJ1-2
size: few
DNA: TGTGCCAGCAGCTTGACAGGGGGGGATGGCTACACCTTC
CDR3: CASSLTGGDGYTF

D: TRBD1
V: TRBV11-2
J: TRBJ1-2
size: NA
DNA: TGTGCCAGCAGGGGACAGGAGGGTGGCTACACCTTC
CDR3: CASRGQEGGYTF

D: NA
V: TRBV6-1
J: TRBJ1-5
size: few
DNA: TGTGCCAGCAGTTCAGGGTATAGCAATCAGCCCCAGCATTTT
CDR3: CASSSGYSNQPQHF

D: NA
V: TRBV7-9
J: TRBJ1-2
size: few
DNA: TGTGCCAGCAGCCCGCCTGGAGCTCAGGGTGTGGGCTACACCTTC
CDR3: CASSPPGAQGVGYTF

D: NA
V: TRBV9
J: TRBJ2-2
size: NA
DNA: TGTGCCAGCAGCCTCCGGACAGAGCACACCGGGGAGCTGTTTTTT
CDR3: CASSLRTEHTGELFF

D: TRBD1
V: TRBV7-9
J: TRBJ2-2
size: NA
DNA: TGTGCCAGCAGCCCCCGAGTACAGGGGCGGAACACCGGGGAGCTGTTTTTT
CDR3: CASSPRVQGRNTGELFF

D: NA
V: TRBV15
J: TRBJ1-5
size: NA
DNA: TGTGCCACCGAAAAAGCAGGGAGCAATCAGCCCCAGCATTTT
CDR3: CATEKAGSNQPQHF

D: NA
V: TRBV7-9
J: TRBJ1-5
size: NA
DNA: TGTGCCAGCAGCTTAACAGGCGGCAATCAGCCCCAGCATTTT
CDR3: CASSLTGGNQPQHF

D: NA
V: TRBV30
J: TRBJ1-4
size: NA
DNA: TGTGCCTGGAGTGGGCAGGGCCTTCGGAAACTGTTTTTT
CDR3: CAWSGQGLRKLFF

D: NA
V: TRBV21-1
J: TRBJ1-3
size: NA
DNA: TGTGCCACCATTGGAGAACCGCGGGACACCATATATTTT
CDR3: CATIGEPRDTIYF

D: NA
V: TRBV7-9
J: TRBJ1-1
size: NA
DNA: TGTGCCAGCAGCAACACAGGAGCGAACACTGAAGCTTTCTTT
CDR3: CASSNTGANTEAFF

D: NA
V: TRBV27
J: TRBJ1-2
size: NA
DNA: TGTGCCAGCAGCCCTTCTAACTATGGCTACACCTTC
CDR3: CASSPSNYGYTF

D: TRBD1
V: TRBV9
J: TRBJ1-2
size: NA
DNA: TGTGCCAGCAGCGTAGGAAACAGGGGGGATGGCTACACCTTC
CDR3: CASSVGNRGDGYTF

D: NA
V: TRBV7-2
J: TRBJ2-1
size: NA
DNA: TGTGCCAGCAGCTTATCACTAGCGCAGTTCTTC
CDR3: CASSLSLAQFF

D: NA
V: TRBV5-8
J: TRBJ2-3
size: NA
DNA: TGTGCCAGCAGCTTGTTCCCCTTCACAGATACGCAGTATTTT
CDR3: CASSLFPFTDTQYF

D: NA
V: TRBV5-5
J: TRBJ1-3
size: NA
DNA: TGTGCCAGCAGCTTGGATATGGGAAACACCATATATTTT
CDR3: CASSLDMGNTIYF

D: NA
V: TRBV4-1
J: TRBJ2-7
size: NA
DNA: TGCGCCAGCAGCTTCCAGGGGCCGTCCTACGAGCAGTACTTC
CDR3: CASSFQGPSYEQYF

D: NA
V: TRBV27
J: TRBJ1-2
size: NA
DNA: TGTGCCAGCAGTTTAAGAGGGCCCTTCTATGGCTACACCTTC
CDR3: CASSLRGPFYGYTF